Described below is a single T cell receptor (beta chain) sequence and its context. Its antigen is not known. These data come from a study of shared clonotypes between healthy human individuals. Germline V gene sequence: CDR1 LGHNA, CDR2 YSLEER. Between the trimmed V and J ends, which lost 0 bases and 4 bases, there was a span of 12 bases. The CDR3 consists of 15 residues. Study-wide results and limits: The genetic and exposure-history diversity represented was limited by few donors. The authors sampled blood alone, and tissue repertoires likely differ. Clonotypes not shared had lower generation probabilities than those common to all four donors.

Sequencing used immunoSEQ multiplex PCR; TCRdb keeps in-frame clones, though not all of them. The table records 1,500,000 or so clones, around 98.5% of them present only once. CD4+ cells underwent separation, giving CD45RA+ naive and CD45RA-negative memory subsets. The clonotype comes from a man aged 25-40 years in good health. The V gene is TRBV4-3, the J gene TRBJ1-2; D remains ambiguous. Sequenced: naive CD4+ T cells sorted from blood. Stated subset: CD45RA+ positively selected. In DNA, the CDR3 is TGCGCCAGCAGCCAAGAAAGGCTGACACTCTATGGCTACACCTTC. Translated, it gives CASSQERLTLYGYTF.